The T cell receptor (beta chain) under discussion was sequenced for a study of T cell responses to AZD1222 COVID-19 vaccine. This CDR3 is built from 15 residues. The V end was cut by 0 bases, the J end by 9 bases, with 12 bases between. Per germline, CDR1 LGHNA and CDR2 YSLEER. Here immunoSEQ multiplex PCR was the method, and the copy in TCRdb shows in-frame clones only, minus some. Among about 160,000 clones listed, 88% were seen once. Sequenced material: peripheral blood, taken 28 days after the second AZD1222 dose. The rearrangement uses TRBV4-3 and TRBJ1-6; possible D gene TRBD1, 6 bases. The sequence was collected from an adult who received the AZD1222 COVID-19 vaccine. CDR3 loop: CASSQDLQGSSPLHF. The DNA of the CDR3 is TGCGCCAGCAGCCAAGATCTACAGGGAAGTTCACCCCTCCACTTT.